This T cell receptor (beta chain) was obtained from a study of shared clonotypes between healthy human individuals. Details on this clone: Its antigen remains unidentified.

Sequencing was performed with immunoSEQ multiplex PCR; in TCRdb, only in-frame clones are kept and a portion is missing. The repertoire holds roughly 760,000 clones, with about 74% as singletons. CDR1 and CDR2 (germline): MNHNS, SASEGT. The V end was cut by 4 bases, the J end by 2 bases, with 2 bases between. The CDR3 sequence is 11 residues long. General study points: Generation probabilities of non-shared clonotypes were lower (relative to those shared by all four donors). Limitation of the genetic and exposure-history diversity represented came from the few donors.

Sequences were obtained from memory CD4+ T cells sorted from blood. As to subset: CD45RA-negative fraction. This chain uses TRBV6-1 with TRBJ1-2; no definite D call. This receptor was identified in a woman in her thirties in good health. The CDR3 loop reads CASSVNYGYTF. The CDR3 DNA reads TGTGCCAGCAGTGTCAACTATGGCTACACCTTC.